This T cell receptor beta chain was obtained from a study of cytomegalovirus exposure and HLA in healthy donors. In the PCR, 60 Vbeta and 13 Jbeta primers were used. Clones were read by immunoSEQ multiplex PCR, and TCRdb kept only the in-frame ones, dropping some. This sample has roughly 120,000 clones; about four fifths occur once, and the top ten carry about 12%. This clonotype was obtained from a woman between 55 and 75 years old in good health and CMV-seropositive. Sequencing was performed on PBMCs.

In DNA form, the CDR3 reads TGTGCCAGCAGCTGGAGGGAGGGTCCAGGCTACACCTTC. Encoded protein: CASSWREGPGYTF. The chain employs TRBV7-2 and TRBJ1-2; D gene uncertain. Germline V lookup: CDR1 SGHTA, CDR2 FQGNSA. The V end lost 4 bases, the J end lost 8 bases, and 14 bases lay between the germline ends. This CDR3 has 13 residues.